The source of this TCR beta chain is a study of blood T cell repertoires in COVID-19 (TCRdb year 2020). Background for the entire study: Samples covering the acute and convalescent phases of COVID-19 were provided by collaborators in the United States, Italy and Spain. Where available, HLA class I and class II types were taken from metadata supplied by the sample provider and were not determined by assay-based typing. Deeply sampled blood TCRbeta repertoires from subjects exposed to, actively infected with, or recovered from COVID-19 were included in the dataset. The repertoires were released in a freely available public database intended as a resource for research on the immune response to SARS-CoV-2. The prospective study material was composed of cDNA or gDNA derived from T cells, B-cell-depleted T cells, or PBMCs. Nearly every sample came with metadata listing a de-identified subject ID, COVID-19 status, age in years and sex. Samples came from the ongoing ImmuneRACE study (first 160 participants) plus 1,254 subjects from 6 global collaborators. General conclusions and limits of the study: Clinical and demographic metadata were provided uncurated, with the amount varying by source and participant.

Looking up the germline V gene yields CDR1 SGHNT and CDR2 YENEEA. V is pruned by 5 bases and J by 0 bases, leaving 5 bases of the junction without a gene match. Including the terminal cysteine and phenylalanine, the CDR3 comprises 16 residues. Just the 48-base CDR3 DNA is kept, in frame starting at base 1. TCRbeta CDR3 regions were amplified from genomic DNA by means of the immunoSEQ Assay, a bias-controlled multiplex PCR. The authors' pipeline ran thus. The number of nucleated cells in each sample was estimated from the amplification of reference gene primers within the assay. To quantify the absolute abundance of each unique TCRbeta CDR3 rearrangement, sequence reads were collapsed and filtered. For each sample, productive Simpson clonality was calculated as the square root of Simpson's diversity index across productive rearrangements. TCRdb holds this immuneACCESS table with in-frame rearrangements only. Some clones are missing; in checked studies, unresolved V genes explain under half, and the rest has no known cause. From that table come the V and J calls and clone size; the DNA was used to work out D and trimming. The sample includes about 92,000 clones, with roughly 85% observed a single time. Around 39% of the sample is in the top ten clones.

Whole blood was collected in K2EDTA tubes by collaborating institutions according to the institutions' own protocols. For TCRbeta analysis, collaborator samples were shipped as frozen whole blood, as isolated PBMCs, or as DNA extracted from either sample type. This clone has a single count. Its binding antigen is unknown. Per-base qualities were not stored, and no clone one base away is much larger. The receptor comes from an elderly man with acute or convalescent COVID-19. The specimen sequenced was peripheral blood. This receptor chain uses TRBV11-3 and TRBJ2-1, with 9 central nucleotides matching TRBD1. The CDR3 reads CASSAGTGRSYNEQFF. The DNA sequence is TGTGCCAGCAGCGCGGGGACAGGGCGCTCCTACAATGAGCAGTTCTTC.